This T cell receptor (beta chain) derives from a study of T cell changes during pregnancy in multiple sclerosis. TCRdb keeps only in-frame clones here, not all; method: immunoSEQ multiplex PCR. The data show tens of thousands of clones, 91% seen once. CDR3 size: 17 residues. Trimming pared 4 bases from V and 8 bases from J, leaving 27 bases between. Germline CDR1 and CDR2: SGDLS and YYNGEE. The rearrangement links TRBV9 to TRBJ1-2; D call uncertain. This TCR derives from a female donor in good health, enrolled as a control in a pregnancy study. The sequences come from CD4+ T cells from peripheral blood mononuclear cells, collected after pregnancy. The CDR3 loop is CASSPSPRGGKLGGYTF. Written as DNA, the CDR3 is TGTGCCAGCAGCCCCAGCCCCCGAGGAGGGAAATTAGGGGGCTACACCTTC.